This is a list of T cell receptor beta chains from one sample in a study of technical replicates of blood from several donors. Generated by immunoSEQ multiplex PCR, the TCRdb table keeps only in-frame clones and is missing some. The sample shows approximately 89,000 clones, 85% to 95% of them seen only once. The specimen was T cells isolated from PBMCs. These receptors originate from a human donor in good health. Each CDR3 is given with its conserved first and last residue. Fields, in order: D gene, J gene, V gene, CDR3 DNA, CDR3 protein. D genes are given only for firm matches.

D: TRBD1
J: TRBJ1-2
V: TRBV6-5
DNA: TGTGCCAGCACCCGACAGGGGATTGGCTACACCTTC
CDR3: CASTRQGIGYTF

D: TRBD1
J: TRBJ1-4
V: TRBV6-1
DNA: TGTGCCAGCAGTGGACAGGGGGGGAATGAAAAACTGTTTTTT
CDR3: CASSGQGGNEKLFF

D: NA
J: TRBJ2-5
V: TRBV2
DNA: TGTGCCAGCAGTGGCTTAGAAGAGACCCAGTACTTC
CDR3: CASSGLEETQYF

D: TRBD1
J: TRBJ2-7
V: TRBV5-1
DNA: TGCGCCAGCAGCTTGGGGCCAGGGGGCGAGGCCTACGAGCAGTACTTC
CDR3: CASSLGPGGEAYEQYF

D: TRBD1
J: TRBJ1-1
V: TRBV5-1
DNA: TGCGCCAGCAGCTCCGAAGACAGGGCTCGGACTGAAGCTTTCTTT
CDR3: CASSSEDRARTEAFF

D: TRBD1
J: TRBJ1-4
V: TRBV6-1
DNA: TGTGCCAGCAAAATCAGAGGACAGGGGAACGAAAAACTGTTTTTT
CDR3: CASKIRGQGNEKLFF

D: NA
J: TRBJ2-1
V: TRBV5-8
DNA: TGTGCCAGCAGCTTGCCGAGGGGGTACAATGAGCAGTTCTTC
CDR3: CASSLPRGYNEQFF

D: NA
J: TRBJ1-1
V: TRBV5-6
DNA: TGTGCCAGCAGTTCCTTGGGTAAGGGGTACACTGAAGCTTTCTTT
CDR3: CASSSLGKGYTEAFF

D: TRBD1
J: TRBJ1-2
V: TRBV28
DNA: TGTGCCAGCAGTTTATTCCCCGGGACAGGGGGCAGCTACACCTTC
CDR3: CASSLFPGTGGSYTF

D: TRBD1
J: TRBJ1-2
V: TRBV5-1
DNA: TGCGCCAGCAGCTCCGACAGGGGACAAGGTGGCTACACCTTC
CDR3: CASSSDRGQGGYTF

D: NA
J: TRBJ1-1
V: TRBV10-3
DNA: TGTGCCATCAGTGCCGACAGGCAAACTACTGAAGCTTTCTTT
CDR3: CAISADRQTTEAFF

D: NA
J: TRBJ2-7
V: TRBV4-2
DNA: TGTGCCAGCAGCTTATCGACAGATGCCTGGGAGCAGTACTTC
CDR3: CASSLSTDAWEQYF

D: NA
J: TRBJ1-2
V: TRBV29-1
DNA: TGCAGCGTTGCGGGTGAGATTGACAGTGTGGTTTATGGCTACACCTTC
CDR3: CSVAGEIDSVVYGYTF

D: NA
J: TRBJ2-3
V: TRBV11-2
DNA: TGTGCCAGCAGCTCCCGGGGGGATACGCAGTATTTT
CDR3: CASSSRGDTQYF

D: NA
J: TRBJ1-3
V: TRBV4-2
DNA: TGTGCCAGCAGCCAAGAGGGGACTTCGTCCCGGGGGAACACCATATATTTT
CDR3: CASSQEGTSSRGNTIYF

D: TRBD1
J: TRBJ2-3
V: TRBV29-1
DNA: TGCAGCGCGGACAGGGGGACAGATACGCAGTATTTT
CDR3: CSADRGTDTQYF

D: NA
J: TRBJ2-2
V: TRBV5-1
DNA: TGCGCCAGCAACAACAGGGTCTCCGGGGAGCTGTTTTTT
CDR3: CASNNRVSGELFF

D: NA
J: TRBJ2-7
V: TRBV10-2
DNA: TGCGCCAGCCTTCCGGGGGGCGCGGGCGAGCAGTACTTC
CDR3: CASLPGGAGEQYF

D: NA
J: TRBJ2-7
V: TRBV12-2
DNA: TGTGCAAGTCGCTTAGCCCCGAAACTCAGACACGACGAGCAGTACTTC
CDR3: CASRLAPKLRHDEQYF

D: TRBD1
J: TRBJ1-6
V: TRBV4-1
DNA: TGCGCCAGCAGCCCAGGGACAGGGGGTTCACCCCTCCACTTT
CDR3: CASSPGTGGSPLHF

D: NA
J: TRBJ2-1
V: TRBV5-4
DNA: TGTGCCAGCAGCTGGGGGGTAACGGAGAGCTCCTACAATGAGCAGTTCTTC
CDR3: CASSWGVTESSYNEQFF

D: NA
J: TRBJ1-2
V: TRBV7-9
DNA: TGTGCCAGCAGCGCCGGGGGGGGAGATGGCTACACCTTC
CDR3: CASSAGGGDGYTF